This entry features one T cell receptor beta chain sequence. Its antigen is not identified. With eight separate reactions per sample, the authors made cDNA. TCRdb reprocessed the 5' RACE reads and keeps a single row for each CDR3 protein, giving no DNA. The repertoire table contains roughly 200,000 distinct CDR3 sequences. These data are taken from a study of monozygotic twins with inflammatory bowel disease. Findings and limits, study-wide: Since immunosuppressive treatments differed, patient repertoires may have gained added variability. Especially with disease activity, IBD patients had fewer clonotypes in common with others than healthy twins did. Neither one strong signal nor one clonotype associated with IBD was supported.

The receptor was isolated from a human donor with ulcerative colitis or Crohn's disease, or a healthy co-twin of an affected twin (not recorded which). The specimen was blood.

The CDR3 here is CASSGPTWNEQFF. This rearrangement joins TRBV12-3 or TRBV12-4 to TRBJ2-1. The CDR3 has 13 amino acids.